This T cell receptor (beta chain) was identified during a study of T-cell reconstitution after alpha-beta-depleted transplantation in children. Points from the study as a whole: Surviving recipient T cells and thymic progenitors underlay high day-60 TCRbeta diversity in some patients. Diversity and T-cell counts at one year after transplant derived mostly from new T cells. Expanded graft clones, several hundred of them, were reportedly the source of alpha-beta T cells about two months after transplant.

Preparation of the TCRbeta library used unique molecular identifiers. MiXCR was run by TCRdb on the PCR reads, yielding one entry per CDR3 protein. The table includes about 300,000 distinct CDR3 sequences, around 9.1% detected once. At least ten counts were recorded for this clonotype. The target antigen is unknown. The germline V gene has CDR1 MNHNS and CDR2 SASEGT. Trimming took off 6 bases at V and 2 bases at J, with 19 bases between the two ends. The CDR3 has 17 amino acids. The sequencing here drew on PBMCs, taken before TCRalphabeta/CD19-depleted stem cell transplant. This TCR was recovered from a boy under three years old with acute myeloid leukemia, due to receive a stem cell transplant. The V and J genes are TRBV6-1 and TRBJ2-2, with D possibly being TRBD2 (6 bases). CDR3 region: CASSRLLGTFNTGELFF. CDR3 DNA sequence: TGTGCCAGCAGCCGCCTCTTAGGGACTTTTAACACCGGGGAGCTGTTTTTT.